The clone carrying this TCR beta chain has a count of ten or more. Its antigen is undetermined. This record comes from a study of T-cell memory formation after mild COVID-19. Study summary: Largely donor-specific TCR clusters were found.

General study points: Clones which contracted sat mainly in CM and EM if CD4+, and in EMRA if CD8+. Pre-infection memory carried some responding clones, suggesting that cross-reactive memory joined.

5'RACE primed at constant segments yielded TCR alpha and TCR beta cDNA libraries bearing sample barcodes and UMIs. TCRdb recomputed calls from the 5' RACE reads with MiXCR, one row per CDR3 protein. The sample includes 300,000 to 350,000 distinct CDR3 sequences, roughly an eighth of them seen just once. The TCR was taken from a man aged 18 to 30 who had mild COVID-19 (a few samples of this study predate the infection). Cell type and time point are not known. Sequencing was carried out using PBMCs or a T cell subset sorted from them (not recorded which).

CDR3 coding DNA: TGTGCCAGCGCTTCCTCCTATCAGCCCCAGCATTTT. This codes for CASASSYQPQHF. The chain links TRBV6-2 or TRBV6-3 to TRBJ1-5; D remains ambiguous. Germline-derived CDR1 and CDR2 are MNHEY and SVGEGT. Trimming stripped 8 bases from V and 5 bases from J, with 10 bases between. The CDR3 extends over 12 amino acids.